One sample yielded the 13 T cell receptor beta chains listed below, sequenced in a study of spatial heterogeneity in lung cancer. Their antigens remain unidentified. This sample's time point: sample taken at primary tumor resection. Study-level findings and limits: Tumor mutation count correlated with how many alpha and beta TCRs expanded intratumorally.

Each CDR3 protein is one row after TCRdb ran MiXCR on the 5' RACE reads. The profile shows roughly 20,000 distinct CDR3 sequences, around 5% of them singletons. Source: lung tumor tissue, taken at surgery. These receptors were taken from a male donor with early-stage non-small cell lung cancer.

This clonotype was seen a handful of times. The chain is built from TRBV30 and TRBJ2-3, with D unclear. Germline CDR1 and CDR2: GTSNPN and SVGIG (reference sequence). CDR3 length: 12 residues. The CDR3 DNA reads TGTGCTTATGGATTGAACACAGATACGCAGTATTTT. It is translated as CAYGLNTDTQYF.

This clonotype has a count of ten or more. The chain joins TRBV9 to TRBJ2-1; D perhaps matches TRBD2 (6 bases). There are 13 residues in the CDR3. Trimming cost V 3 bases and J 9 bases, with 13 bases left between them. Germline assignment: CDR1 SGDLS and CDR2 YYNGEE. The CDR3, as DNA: TGTGCCAGCAGCGGACTAGTTAGGAGTGAGCAGTTCTTC. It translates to CASSGLVRSEQFF.

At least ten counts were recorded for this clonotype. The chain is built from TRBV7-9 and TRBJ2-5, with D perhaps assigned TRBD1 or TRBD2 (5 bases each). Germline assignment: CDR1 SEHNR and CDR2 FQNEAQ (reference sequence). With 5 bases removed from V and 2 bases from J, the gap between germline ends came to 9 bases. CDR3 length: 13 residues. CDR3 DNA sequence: TGTGCCAGCAGCCAGGGCGGGCAAGAGACCCAGTACTTC. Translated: CASSQGGQETQYF.

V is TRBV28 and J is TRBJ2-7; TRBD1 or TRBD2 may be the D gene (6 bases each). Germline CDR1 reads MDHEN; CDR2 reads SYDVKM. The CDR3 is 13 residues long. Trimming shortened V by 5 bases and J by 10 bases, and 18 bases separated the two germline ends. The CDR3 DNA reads TGTGCCAGCAGTGACTCTGGGGGGCGCTTACAGTACTTC. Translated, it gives CASSDSGGRLQYF.

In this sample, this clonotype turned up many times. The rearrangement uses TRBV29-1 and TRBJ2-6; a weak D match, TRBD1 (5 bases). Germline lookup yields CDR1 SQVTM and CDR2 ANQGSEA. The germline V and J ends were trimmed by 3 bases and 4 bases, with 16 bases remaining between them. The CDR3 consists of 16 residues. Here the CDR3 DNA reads TGCAGCGTTGACCAGGGATCCGCGGCGGGGGCCAACGTCCTGACTTTC. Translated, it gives CSVDQGSAAGANVLTF.

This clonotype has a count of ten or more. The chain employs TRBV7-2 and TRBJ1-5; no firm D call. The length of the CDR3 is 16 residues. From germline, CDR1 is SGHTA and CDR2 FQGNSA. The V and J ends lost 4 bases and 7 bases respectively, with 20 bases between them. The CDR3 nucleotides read TGTGCCAGCAGCTCCCATGGTCCCCAAATCCCCCAGCCCCAGCATTTT. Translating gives CASSSHGPQIPQPQHF.

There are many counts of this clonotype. CDR3 region: CASSFLAGRSYNEQFF. DNA for the CDR3: TGTGCCAGCAGTTTCTTAGCGGGACGGTCCTACAATGAGCAGTTCTTC. V usage is TRBV28 and J usage is TRBJ2-1; 8 bases match TRBD2. Germline values: CDR1 MDHEN, CDR2 SYDVKM. Trimming cost V 3 bases and J 1 base; bases outside gene matches: 5. This CDR3 is 16 amino acids long.

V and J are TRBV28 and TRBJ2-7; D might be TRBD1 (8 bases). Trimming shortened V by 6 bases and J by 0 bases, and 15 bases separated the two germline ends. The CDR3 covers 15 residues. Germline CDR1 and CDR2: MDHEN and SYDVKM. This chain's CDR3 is CASRQQGGSSYEQYF. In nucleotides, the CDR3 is TGTGCCAGCAGGCAACAGGGGGGGAGCTCCTACGAGCAGTACTTC.

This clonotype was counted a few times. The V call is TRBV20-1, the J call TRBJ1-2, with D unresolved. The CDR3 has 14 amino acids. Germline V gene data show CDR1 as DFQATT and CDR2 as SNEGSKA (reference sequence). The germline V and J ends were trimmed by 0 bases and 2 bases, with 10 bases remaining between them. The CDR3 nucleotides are TGCAGTGCTAGAGATAACCCCAGAAACTATGGCTACACCTTC. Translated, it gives CSARDNPRNYGYTF.

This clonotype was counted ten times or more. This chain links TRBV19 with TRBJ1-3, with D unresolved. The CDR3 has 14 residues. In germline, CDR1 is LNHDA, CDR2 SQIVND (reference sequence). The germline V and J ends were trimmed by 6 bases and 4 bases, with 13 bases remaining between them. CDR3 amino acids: CASSIKAGGNTIYF. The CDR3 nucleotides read TGTGCCAGTAGCATTAAGGCGGGAGGAAACACCATATATTTT.

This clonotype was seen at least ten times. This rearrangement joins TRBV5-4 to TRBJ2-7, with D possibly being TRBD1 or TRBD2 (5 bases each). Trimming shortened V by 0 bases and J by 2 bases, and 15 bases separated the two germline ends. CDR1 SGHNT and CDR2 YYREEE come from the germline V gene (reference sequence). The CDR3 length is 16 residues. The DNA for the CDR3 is TGTGCCAGCAGCTTGGACGGGGCAGGTTTACCCTACGAGCAGTACTTC. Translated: CASSLDGAGLPYEQYF.

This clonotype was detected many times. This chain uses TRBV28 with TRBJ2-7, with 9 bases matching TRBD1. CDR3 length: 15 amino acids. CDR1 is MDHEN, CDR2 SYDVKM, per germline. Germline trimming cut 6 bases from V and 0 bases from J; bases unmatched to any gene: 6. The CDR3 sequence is CASRPQGASSYEQYF. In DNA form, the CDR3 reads TGTGCCAGCAGACCACAGGGGGCAAGCTCCTACGAGCAGTACTTC.

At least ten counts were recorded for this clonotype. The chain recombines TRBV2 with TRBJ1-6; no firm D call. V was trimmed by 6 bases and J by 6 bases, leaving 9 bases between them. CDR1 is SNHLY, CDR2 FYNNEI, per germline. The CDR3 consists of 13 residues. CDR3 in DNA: TGTGCCAGCAGCGCTGAGACTAATTCACCCCTCCACTTT. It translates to CASSAETNSPLHF.